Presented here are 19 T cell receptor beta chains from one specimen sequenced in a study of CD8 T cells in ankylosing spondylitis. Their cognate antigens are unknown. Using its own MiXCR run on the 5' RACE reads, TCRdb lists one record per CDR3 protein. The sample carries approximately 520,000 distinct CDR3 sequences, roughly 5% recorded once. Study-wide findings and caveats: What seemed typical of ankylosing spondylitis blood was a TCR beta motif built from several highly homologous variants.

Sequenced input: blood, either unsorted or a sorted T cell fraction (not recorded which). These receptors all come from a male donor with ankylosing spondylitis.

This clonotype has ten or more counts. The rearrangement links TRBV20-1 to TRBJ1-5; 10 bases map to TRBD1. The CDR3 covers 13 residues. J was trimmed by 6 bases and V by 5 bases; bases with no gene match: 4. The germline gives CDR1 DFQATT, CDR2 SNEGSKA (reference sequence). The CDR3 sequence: CSASGTGVQPQHF. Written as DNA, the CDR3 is TGCAGTGCTTCCGGGACAGGGGTTCAGCCCCAGCATTTT.

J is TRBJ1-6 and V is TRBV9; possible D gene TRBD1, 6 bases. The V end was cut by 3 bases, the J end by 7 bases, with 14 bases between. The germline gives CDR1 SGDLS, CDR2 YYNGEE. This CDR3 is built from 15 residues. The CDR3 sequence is CASSAAGTRNSPLHF. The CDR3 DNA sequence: TGTGCCAGCAGCGCGGCCGGGACACGGAATTCACCCCTCCACTTT.

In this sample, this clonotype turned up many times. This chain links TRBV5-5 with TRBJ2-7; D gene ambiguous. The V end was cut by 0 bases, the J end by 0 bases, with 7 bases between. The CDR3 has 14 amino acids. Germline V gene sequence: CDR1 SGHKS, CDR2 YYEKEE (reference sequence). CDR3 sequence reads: CASSLGQNSYEQYF. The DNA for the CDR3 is TGTGCCAGCAGCTTGGGGCAAAACTCCTACGAGCAGTACTTC.

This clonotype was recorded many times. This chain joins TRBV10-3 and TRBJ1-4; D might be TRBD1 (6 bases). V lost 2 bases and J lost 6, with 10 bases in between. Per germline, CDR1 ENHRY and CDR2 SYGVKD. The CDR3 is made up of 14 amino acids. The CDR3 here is CAISETGWDEKLFF. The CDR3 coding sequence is TGTGCCATCAGTGAGACAGGGTGGGATGAAAAACTGTTTTTT.

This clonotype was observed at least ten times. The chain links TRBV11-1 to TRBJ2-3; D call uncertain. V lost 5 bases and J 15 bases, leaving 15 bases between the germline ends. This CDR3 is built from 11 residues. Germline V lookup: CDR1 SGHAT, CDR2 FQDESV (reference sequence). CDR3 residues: CASSIGNSLYF. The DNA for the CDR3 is TGTGCCAGCAGCATAGGGAACTCTTTATATTTT.

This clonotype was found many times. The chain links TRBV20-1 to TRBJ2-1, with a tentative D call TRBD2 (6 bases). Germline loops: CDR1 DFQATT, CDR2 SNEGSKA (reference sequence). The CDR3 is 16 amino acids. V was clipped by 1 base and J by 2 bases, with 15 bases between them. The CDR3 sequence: CSARVSTRSAYNEQFF. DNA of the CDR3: TGCAGTGCTAGAGTTTCGACTAGGTCGGCCTACAATGAGCAGTTCTTC.

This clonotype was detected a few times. The CDR3 region is CASSRYPGRGSYNEQFF. In DNA, the CDR3 is TGTGCCAGCAGTCGCTATCCCGGGCGGGGGTCCTACAATGAGCAGTTCTTC. The chain combines TRBV28 with TRBJ2-1, with 7 bases aligning to TRBD2. The CDR3 consists of 17 residues. Germline assignment: CDR1 MDHEN and CDR2 SYDVKM. V lost 5 bases and J lost 1; bases outside the gene matches: 11.

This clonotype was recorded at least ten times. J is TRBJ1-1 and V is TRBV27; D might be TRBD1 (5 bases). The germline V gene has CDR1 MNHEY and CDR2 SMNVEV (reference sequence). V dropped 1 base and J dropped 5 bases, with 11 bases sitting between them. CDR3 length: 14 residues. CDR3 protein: CASSLYRRGTEAFF. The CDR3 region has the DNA TGTGCCAGCAGTTTATACAGGCGGGGAACTGAAGCTTTCTTT.

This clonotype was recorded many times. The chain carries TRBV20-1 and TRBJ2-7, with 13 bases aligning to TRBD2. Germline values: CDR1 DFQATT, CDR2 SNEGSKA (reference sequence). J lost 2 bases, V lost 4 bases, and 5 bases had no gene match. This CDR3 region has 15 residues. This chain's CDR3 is CSAKRGLAGAYEQYF. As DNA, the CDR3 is TGCAGTGCTAAGAGAGGACTAGCGGGGGCCTACGAGCAGTACTTC.

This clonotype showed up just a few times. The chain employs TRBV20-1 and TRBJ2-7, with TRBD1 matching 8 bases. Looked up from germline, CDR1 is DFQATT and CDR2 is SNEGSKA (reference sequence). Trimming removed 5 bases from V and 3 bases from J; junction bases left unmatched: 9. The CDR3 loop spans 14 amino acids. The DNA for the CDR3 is TGCAGTGCTCCCCCCGGGACAGGCAACTACGAGCAGTACTTC. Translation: CSAPPGTGNYEQYF.

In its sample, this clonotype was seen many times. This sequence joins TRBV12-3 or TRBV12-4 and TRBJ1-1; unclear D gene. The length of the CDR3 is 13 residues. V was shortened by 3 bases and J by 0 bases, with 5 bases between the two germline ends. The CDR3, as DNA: TGTGCCAGCAGTTTGAAATTGAACACTGAAGCTTTCTTT. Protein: CASSLKLNTEAFF.

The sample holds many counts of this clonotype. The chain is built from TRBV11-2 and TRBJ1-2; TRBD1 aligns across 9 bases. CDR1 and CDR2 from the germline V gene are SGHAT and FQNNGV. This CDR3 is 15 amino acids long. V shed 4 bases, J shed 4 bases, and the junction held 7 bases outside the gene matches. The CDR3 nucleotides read TGTGCCAGCAGCTCCAGGACAGGGGTTGCCTATGGCTACACCTTC. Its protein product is CASSSRTGVAYGYTF.

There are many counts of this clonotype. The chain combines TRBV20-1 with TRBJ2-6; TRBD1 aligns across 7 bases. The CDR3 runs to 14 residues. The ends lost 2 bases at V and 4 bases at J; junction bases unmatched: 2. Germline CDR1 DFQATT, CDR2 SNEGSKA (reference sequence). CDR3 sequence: CSARQTGGANVLTF. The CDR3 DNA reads TGCAGTGCTAGACAGACAGGGGGGGCCAACGTCCTGACTTTC.

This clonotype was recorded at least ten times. CDR3 amino acids: CSAPKTYEQYF. In DNA, the CDR3 is TGCAGTGCTCCCAAGACCTACGAGCAGTACTTC. The genes are TRBV20-1 and TRBJ2-7; the D is unclear. The length of the CDR3 is 11 residues. Between the trimmed V and J ends, which lost 5 bases and 2 bases, there was a span of 7 bases. Germline assignment: CDR1 DFQATT and CDR2 SNEGSKA (reference sequence).

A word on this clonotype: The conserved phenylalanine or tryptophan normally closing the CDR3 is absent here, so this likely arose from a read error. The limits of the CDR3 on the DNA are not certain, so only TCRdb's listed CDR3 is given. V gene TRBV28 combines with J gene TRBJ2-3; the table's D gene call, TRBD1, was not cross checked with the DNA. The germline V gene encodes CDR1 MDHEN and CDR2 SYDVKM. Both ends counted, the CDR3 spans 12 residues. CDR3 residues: CASSFFGGVPHL.

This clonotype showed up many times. As DNA, the CDR3 is TGTGCCAGCAGCCCCGGCGGAGGTGAGGCTGAAGCTTTCTTT. This translates into CASSPGGGEAEAFF. The chain recombines TRBV7-9 with TRBJ1-1; D is undetermined. This CDR3 region has 14 residues. Trimming took 5 bases from V and 6 from J, leaving 16 bases between them. The germline V gene has CDR1 SEHNR and CDR2 FQNEAQ (reference sequence). Using reference TRBV7-9 and TRBJ1-1 for the parts outside the CDR3, the full variable domain is DTGVSQNPRHKITKRGQNVTFRCDPISEHNRLYWYRQTLGQGPEFLTYFQNEAQLEKSRLLSDRFSAERPKGSFSTLEIQRTEQGDSAMYLCASSPGGGEAEAFFGQGTRLTVV.

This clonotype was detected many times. Here the CDR3 reads CASSLISGSYNEQFF. CDR3 bases: TGCGCCAGCAGCTTGATTAGCGGGAGTTACAATGAGCAGTTCTTC. The rearrangement joins TRBV5-1 to TRBJ2-1; 9 nucleotides match TRBD2. The CDR3 runs 15 residues. CDR1 and CDR2 (germline): SGHRS, YFSETQ. Trimming cost V 1 base and J 4 bases; bases outside gene matches: 3.

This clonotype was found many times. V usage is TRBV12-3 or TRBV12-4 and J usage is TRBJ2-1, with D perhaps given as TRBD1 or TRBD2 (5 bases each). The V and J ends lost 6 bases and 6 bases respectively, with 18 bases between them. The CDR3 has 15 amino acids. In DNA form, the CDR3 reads TGTGCCAGCAGCCTACGAGGGGAGTTGGGCAATGAGCAGTTCTTC. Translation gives CASSLRGELGNEQFF.

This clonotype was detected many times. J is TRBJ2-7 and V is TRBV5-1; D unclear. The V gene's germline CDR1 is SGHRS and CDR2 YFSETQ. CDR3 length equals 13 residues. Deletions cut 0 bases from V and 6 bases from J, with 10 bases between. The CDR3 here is CASSLAGGVEQYF. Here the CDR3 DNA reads TGCGCCAGCAGCTTGGCGGGTGGGGTCGAGCAGTACTTC.